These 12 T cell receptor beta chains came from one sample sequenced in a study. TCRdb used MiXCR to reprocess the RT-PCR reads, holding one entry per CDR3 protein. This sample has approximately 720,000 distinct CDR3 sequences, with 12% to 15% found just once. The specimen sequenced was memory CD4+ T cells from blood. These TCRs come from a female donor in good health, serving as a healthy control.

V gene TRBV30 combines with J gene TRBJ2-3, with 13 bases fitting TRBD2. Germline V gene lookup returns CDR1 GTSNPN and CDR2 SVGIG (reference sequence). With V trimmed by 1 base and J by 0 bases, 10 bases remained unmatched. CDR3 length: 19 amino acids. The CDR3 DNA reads TGTGCCTGGAGTGCCGACTGGACTAGCGGGAGCCCTAGCACAGATACGCAGTATTTT. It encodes CAWSADWTSGSPSTDTQYF. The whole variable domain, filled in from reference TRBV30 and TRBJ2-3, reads SQTIHQWPATLVQPVGSPLSLECTVEGTSNPNLYWYRQAAGRGLQLLFYSVGIGQISSEVPQNLSASRPQDRQFILSSKKLLLSDSGFYLCAWSADWTSGSPSTDTQYFGPGTRLTVL.

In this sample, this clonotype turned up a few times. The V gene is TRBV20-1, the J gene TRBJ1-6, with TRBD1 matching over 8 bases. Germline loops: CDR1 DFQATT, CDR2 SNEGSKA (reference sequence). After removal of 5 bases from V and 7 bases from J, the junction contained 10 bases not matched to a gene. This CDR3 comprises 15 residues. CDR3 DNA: TGCAGTGCTGCTCATAGACAGGGGTCGAATTCACCCCTCCACTTT. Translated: CSAAHRQGSNSPLHF.

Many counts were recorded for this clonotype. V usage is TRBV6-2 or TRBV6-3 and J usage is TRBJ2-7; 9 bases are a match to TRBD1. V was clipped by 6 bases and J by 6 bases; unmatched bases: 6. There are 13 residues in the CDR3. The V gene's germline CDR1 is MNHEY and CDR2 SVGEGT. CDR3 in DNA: TGTGCCAGCAGCTGGGACAGGGTTGGCGAGCAGTACTTC. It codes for CASSWDRVGEQYF.

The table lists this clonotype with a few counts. The CDR3 sequence: CASSLVASGRPETQYF. Written as DNA, the CDR3 is TGCGCCAGCAGCTTGGTGGCTAGCGGGAGGCCAGAGACCCAGTACTTC. The chain combines TRBV5-1 with TRBJ2-5, with TRBD2 identical over 11 bases. V was clipped by 0 bases and J by 4 bases; unmatched bases: 5. Germline assignment: CDR1 SGHRS and CDR2 YFSETQ. The CDR3 loop spans 16 amino acids.

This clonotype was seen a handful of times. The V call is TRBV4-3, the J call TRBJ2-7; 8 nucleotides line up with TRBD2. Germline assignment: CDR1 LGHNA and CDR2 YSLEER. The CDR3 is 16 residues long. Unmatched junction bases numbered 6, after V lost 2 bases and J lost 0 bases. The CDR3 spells CASSQSTSGSSYEQYF. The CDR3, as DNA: TGCGCCAGCAGCCAATCTACTAGCGGAAGCTCCTACGAGCAGTACTTC.

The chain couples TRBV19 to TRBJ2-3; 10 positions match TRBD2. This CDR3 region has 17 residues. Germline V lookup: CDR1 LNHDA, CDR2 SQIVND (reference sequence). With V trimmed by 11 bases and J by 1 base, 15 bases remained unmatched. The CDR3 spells CAVLAGAIRYGTDTQYF. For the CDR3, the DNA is TGTGCCGTGCTAGCGGGAGCCATCCGGTACGGCACAGATACGCAGTATTTT.

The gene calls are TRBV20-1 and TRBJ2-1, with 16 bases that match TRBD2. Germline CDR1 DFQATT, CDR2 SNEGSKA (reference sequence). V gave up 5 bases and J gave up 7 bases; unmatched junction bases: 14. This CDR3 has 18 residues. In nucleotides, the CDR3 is TGCAGTGCTTTGGGACTAGCGGGGGGGAGGTCGGAGGGGAATGAGCAGTTCTTC. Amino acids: CSALGLAGGRSEGNEQFF.

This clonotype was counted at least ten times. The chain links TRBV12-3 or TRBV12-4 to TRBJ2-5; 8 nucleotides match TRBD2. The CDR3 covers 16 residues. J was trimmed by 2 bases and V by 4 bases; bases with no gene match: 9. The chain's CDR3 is CASSSGFSGVQETQYF. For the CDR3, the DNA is TGTGCCAGCAGTTCCGGTTTTAGCGGGGTTCAAGAGACCCAGTACTTC.

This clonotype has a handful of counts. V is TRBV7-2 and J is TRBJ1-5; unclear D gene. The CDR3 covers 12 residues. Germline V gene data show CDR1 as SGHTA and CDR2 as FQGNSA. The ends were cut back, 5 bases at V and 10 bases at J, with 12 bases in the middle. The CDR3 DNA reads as TGTGCCAGCAGCGCCATGTCAGAACCCCAGCATTTT. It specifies CASSAMSEPQHF.

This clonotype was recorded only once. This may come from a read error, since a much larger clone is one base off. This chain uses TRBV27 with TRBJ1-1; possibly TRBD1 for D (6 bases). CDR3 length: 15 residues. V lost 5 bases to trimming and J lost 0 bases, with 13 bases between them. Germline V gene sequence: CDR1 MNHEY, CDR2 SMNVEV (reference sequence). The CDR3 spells CASSLTRTVNTEAFF. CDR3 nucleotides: TGTGCCAGCAGTCTTACCAGGACAGTGAACACTGAAGCTTTCTTT.

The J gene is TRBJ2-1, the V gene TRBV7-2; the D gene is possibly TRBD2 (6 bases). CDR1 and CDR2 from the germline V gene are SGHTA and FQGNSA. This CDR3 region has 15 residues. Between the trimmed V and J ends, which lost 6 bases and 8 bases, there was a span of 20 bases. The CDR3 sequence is CASSALGGRVYEQFF. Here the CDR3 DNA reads TGTGCCAGCAGTGCTTTGGGGGGTCGGGTGTATGAGCAGTTCTTC.

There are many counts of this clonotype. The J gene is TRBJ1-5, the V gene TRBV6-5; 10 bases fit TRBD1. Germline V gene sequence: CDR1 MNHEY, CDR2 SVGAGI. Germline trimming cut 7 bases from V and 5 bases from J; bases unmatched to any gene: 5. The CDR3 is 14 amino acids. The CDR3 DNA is TGTGCCAGCACTACAGGACAGGGGGATCAGCCCCAGCATTTT. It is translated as CASTTGQGDQPQHF.